Listed below are T cell receptor beta chains from one sample, sequenced in a study of cytomegalovirus exposure and HLA in healthy donors. TCRdb keeps only in-frame clones here, not all; method: immunoSEQ multiplex PCR. Of some 200,000 clones in the sample, 70% to 85% were seen once. The sample comprised PBMCs. All receptors derive from a boy between 2 and 10 years old in good health and CMV-seronegative. Each CDR3 is given with its conserved first and last residue. The D gene is left open where the match is weak. Only some rows state a clone size, as once, few, many or a class for expanded clones.

v_gene	d_gene	abundance	j_gene	CDR3nt	CDR3aa
TRBV9	NA	NA	TRBJ2-1	TGTGCCAGCACCCGCGGGCGCGCCGGCGGGGATGAGCAGTTCTTC	CASTRGRAGGDEQFF
TRBV11-2	NA	NA	TRBJ2-5	TGTGCCAGCAGCTTAGCCCGTGAGACCCAGTACTTC	CASSLARETQYF
TRBV4-1	NA	NA	TRBJ1-2	TGCGCCAGCAGCCAAATACCATTCGGGGGGAGAAACTATGGCTACACCTTC	CASSQIPFGGRNYGYTF
TRBV7-9	NA	few	TRBJ2-5	TGTGCCAGCAGCCGGACGACGGTAGCGGAAGAGACCCAGTACTTC	CASSRTTVAEETQYF
TRBV5-1	TRBD2	NA	TRBJ2-5	TGCGCCAGCAGGATCACTAGCGGGTGGGGCCAAGAGACCCAGTACTTC	CASRITSGWGQETQYF
TRBV19	TRBD1	NA	TRBJ2-7	TGTGCCAGTAGTACAGGGGGCTGGGGTGAGTCCTACGAGCAGTACTTC	CASSTGGWGESYEQYF
TRBV18	TRBD2	NA	TRBJ2-1	TGTGCCAGCTCACCAAGCATCATTCGGGGGGGCCGCGAGCAGTTCTTC	CASSPSIIRGGREQFF
TRBV7-9	TRBD2	NA	TRBJ2-5	TGTGCCAGCAGCTTAGGAACGGGACTAGCGCGTTTTGAAGAGACCCAGTACTTC	CASSLGTGLARFEETQYF
TRBV5-1	TRBD1	once	TRBJ1-2	TGCGCCAGCAGCTGGATGCCGGGACAGGGTCATGGCTACACCTTC	CASSWMPGQGHGYTF
TRBV7-9	NA	NA	TRBJ1-2	TGTGCCAGCAGCTTAGTGGGCCCCGGTAGAGATCGCACCTTC	CASSLVGPGRDRTF
TRBV6-5	NA	few	TRBJ2-3	TGTGCCAGCAGTTATTCCCCTGGACAACGCACAGATACGCAGTATTTT	CASSYSPGQRTDTQYF
TRBV14	TRBD1	NA	TRBJ1-2	TGTGCCAGCAGCCACGGACAGGGTTACGGCTACACCTTC	CASSHGQGYGYTF
TRBV21-1	NA	NA	TRBJ1-4	TGTGCCAGCAGCAAATGGACAGGCGAAAAACTGTTTTTT	CASSKWTGEKLFF
TRBV7-3	TRBD2	once	TRBJ2-3	TGTGCCAGCAGCATTACTAGCGGTGCCGATACGCAGTATTTT	CASSITSGADTQYF
TRBV7-2	TRBD2	few	TRBJ2-1	TGTGCCAGCAGCCCTGGACATCTAGCGGGGGGCCCCTATGAGCAGTTCTTC	CASSPGHLAGGPYEQFF
TRBV9	NA	NA	TRBJ2-3	TGTGCCAGCAGCTCTACCTCAGGGGATACGCAGTATTTT	CASSSTSGDTQYF
TRBV18	TRBD1	NA	TRBJ1-2	TGTGCCAGCTCACCGGGACAGGAAACTGGCTACACCTTC	CASSPGQETGYTF
TRBV4-1	TRBD2	once	TRBJ2-5	TGCGCCAGCAGCCTAGCGGGGGGGGAGACCCAGTACTTC	CASSLAGGETQYF